This TCR beta chain was recovered during a study of T cells after yellow fever vaccination. Notes on the study in general: Post-booster reappearance was seen for most primary-vaccination clones (96% CD4, around 88% CD8). Among all clonotypes, a small share was observed in both CD4 and CD8 compartments.

CDR1 GTSNPN and CDR2 SVGIG come from the germline V gene (reference sequence). The V and J ends lost 4 bases and 7 bases respectively, with 11 bases between them. This CDR3 region has 13 residues. Each CDR3 protein is one row after TCRdb ran MiXCR on the 5' RACE reads. The data hold about 320,000 distinct CDR3 sequences, with 12% observed a single time. Of note for this clonotype: Its cognate antigen is unknown.

The chain recombines TRBV30 with TRBJ1-6, with a tentative D call TRBD1 (5 bases). The sequence was collected from a man between 18 and 35 years old who received the YFV17D yellow fever vaccine. The input for sequencing was CD4+ T cells sorted from PBMCs, taken 15 days after the yellow fever booster vaccination. The CDR3 bases are TGTGCCTGGAATCTAGGGGCGAATTCACCCCTCCACTTT. Amino acid sequence: CAWNLGANSPLHF.